The 19 T cell receptor beta chains below all came from one sample that was sequenced in a study of identical twins. Each CDR3 protein gets one entry after TCRdb re-called the 5' RACE reads with MiXCR. The data contain approximately 1.8 million distinct CDR3 sequences, less than 35% of them singletons. Input material: cord blood. All receptors derive from a newborn girl in good health.

The V gene is TRBV2, the J gene TRBJ2-7, with D possibly matching TRBD2 (6 bases). CDR1 is SNHLY, CDR2 FYNNEI, per germline. Trimming took 11 bases from V and 1 from J, leaving 18 bases between them. The CDR3 consists of 14 residues. CDR3 protein: CAAIETSQSYEQYF. CDR3 sequence (DNA): TGTGCCGCCATTGAGACTAGTCAGTCCTACGAGCAGTACTTC.

This clonotype was picked up a small number of times. In DNA form, the CDR3 reads TGCGCCAGCAGCCCTCAAGGGAGGCCAAGAACTGAAGCTTTCTTT. It translates to CASSPQGRPRTEAFF. The rearrangement joins TRBV5-1 to TRBJ1-1, with D unclear. Trimming removed 4 bases from V and 5 bases from J, with 18 bases in between. The CDR3 totals 15 residues. CDR1 is SGHRS and CDR2 is YFSETQ in the germline V gene. Full variable domain (rest looked up from reference TRBV5-1 and TRBJ1-1): KAGVTQTPRYLIKTRGQQVTLSCSPISGHRSVSWYQQTPGQGLQFLFEYFSETQRNKGNFPGRFSGRQFSNSRSEMNVSTLELGDSALYLCASSPQGRPRTEAFFGQGTRLTVV.

This clonotype has only a few counts. J is TRBJ2-1 and V is TRBV4-1, with D unclear. CDR1 and CDR2 from the germline V gene are MGHRA and YSYEKL. V was cut by 1 base and J by 5 bases, with 12 bases left in between. This CDR3 is built from 15 residues. CDR3 in DNA: TGCGCCAGCAGCCAAGGCATAGGGATAGACAATGAGCAGTTCTTC. This sequence encodes CASSQGIGIDNEQFF.

This clonotype was counted between two and nine times. The chain joins TRBV6-5 to TRBJ2-1; 8 bases are a match to TRBD2. Germline loops: CDR1 MNHEY, CDR2 SVGAGI. Trimming removed 3 bases from V and 0 bases from J; junction bases left unmatched: 10. The CDR3 contains 18 residues. The CDR3, as DNA: TGTGCCAGCAGTTATAGGGGAGCGGGAGCGAGCTCCTACAATGAGCAGTTCTTC. Amino acids: CASSYRGAGASSYNEQFF.

V is TRBV20-1 and J is TRBJ1-2; TRBD1 is a possible D gene (5 bases). Germline values: CDR1 DFQATT, CDR2 SNEGSKA (reference sequence). V lost 8 bases, J lost 11 bases, and 18 bases lay in between. CDR3 size: 11 residues. CDR3 nucleotides: TGCAGTCTCCCGAGACAGCGAGAGTACACCTTC. Amino acid sequence: CSLPRQREYTF.

The chain combines TRBV5-1 with TRBJ1-2; D not certain. V lost 0 bases to trimming and J lost 0 bases, with 9 bases between them. Germline V gene lookup returns CDR1 SGHRS and CDR2 YFSETQ. The CDR3 loop spans 15 amino acids. CDR3 residues: CASSLEPDTNYGYTF. The CDR3 DNA reads as TGCGCCAGCAGCTTGGAGCCAGACACTAACTATGGCTACACCTTC.

This chain uses TRBV20-1 with TRBJ2-3, with 15 nucleotides matching TRBD2. The V segment lost 3 bases and the J segment 3 bases; nucleotides outside the gene matches: 4. The CDR3 runs to 16 residues. Germline values: CDR1 DFQATT, CDR2 SNEGSKA (reference sequence). CDR3 amino acids: CSASGTSGRRTDTQYF. The CDR3 region has the DNA TGCAGTGCTAGCGGGACTAGCGGGAGGCGAACAGATACGCAGTATTTT.

The chain employs TRBV27 and TRBJ2-5; TRBD2 might be the D (7 bases). V shed 4 bases and J shed 11 bases, with 23 bases lying between them. Germline V gene sequence: CDR1 MNHEY, CDR2 SMNVEV (reference sequence). The CDR3 consists of 15 residues. The CDR3 nucleotides are TGTGCCAGCAGTTCCCGGGGGGCCTACTACAATGAGCAGTACTTC. It encodes CASSSRGAYYNEQYF.

This chain joins TRBV7-9 and TRBJ1-1, with 8 bases identical to TRBD1. Germline CDR1 reads SEHNR; CDR2 reads FQNEAQ (reference sequence). The CDR3 sequence is 16 residues long. Germline trimming cut 4 bases from V and 0 bases from J; bases unmatched to any gene: 7. The CDR3 loop is CASSYSRGRVNTEAFF. As DNA, the CDR3 is TGTGCCAGCAGCTATAGCAGGGGGCGGGTGAACACTGAAGCTTTCTTT.

This clonotype was seen repeatedly, ten times or more. V usage is TRBV29-1 and J usage is TRBJ1-2; TRBD1 agrees at 8 bases. This CDR3 has 14 residues. V gave up 6 bases and J gave up 0 bases; unmatched junction bases: 6. Germline loops: CDR1 SQVTM, CDR2 ANQGSEA. The CDR3 here is CSVTPTGANYGYTF. CDR3 bases: TGCAGCGTCACTCCGACAGGGGCTAACTATGGCTACACCTTC.

There are a few counts of this clonotype. J is TRBJ2-3 and V is TRBV7-9; TRBD2 matches 11 bases. The V gene's germline CDR1 is SEHNR and CDR2 FQNEAQ (reference sequence). The length of the CDR3 is 17 residues. With V trimmed by 2 bases and J by 2 bases, 6 bases remained unmatched. The DNA of the CDR3 is TGTGCCAGCAGCTTACGGGGGACTAGCGGCCCCACAGATACGCAGTATTTT. It is translated as CASSLRGTSGPTDTQYF.

This clonotype was picked up a small number of times. The J gene is TRBJ2-1, the V gene TRBV6-2 or TRBV6-3, with a possible D match to TRBD2 (5 bases). The length of the CDR3 is 16 residues. Trimming stripped 2 bases from V and 4 bases from J, with 15 bases between. Per germline, CDR1 MNHEY and CDR2 SVGEGT. This CDR3 is CASSYTPRTVYNEQFF. CDR3 DNA sequence: TGTGCCAGCAGTTACACACCTAGGACTGTTTACAATGAGCAGTTCTTC.

The chain carries TRBV3-1 and TRBJ2-6; D remains ambiguous. Germline V gene lookup returns CDR1 LGHDT and CDR2 YNNKEL (reference sequence). CDR3 size: 17 residues. Trimming removed 4 bases at V and 0 bases at J, with 13 bases between. The CDR3 loop reads CASSPPGRSSGANVLTF. The DNA of the CDR3 is TGTGCCAGCAGCCCTCCCGGTCGAAGCTCTGGGGCCAACGTCCTGACTTTC. Full variable domain (outside the CDR3, taken from reference TRBV3-1 and TRBJ2-6): DTAVSQTPKYLVTQMGNDKSIKCEQNLGHDTMYWYKQDSKKFLKIMFSYNNKELIINETVPNRFSPKSPDKAHLNLHINSLELGDSAVYFCASSPPGRSSGANVLTFGAGSRLTVL.

This clonotype was seen more than once but under ten times. The CDR3 region is CASSFPFRAGAGEQYF. CDR3 nucleotide sequence: TGCGCCAGCAGCTTTCCTTTTAGAGCGGGAGCCGGCGAGCAGTACTTC. This chain uses TRBV5-1 with TRBJ2-7; TRBD2 matches 8 bases. Trimming at V came to 2 bases and at J to 6 bases, leaving 13 bases not matched to a gene. The CDR3 contains 16 residues. Germline V gene lookup returns CDR1 SGHRS and CDR2 YFSETQ.

This chain joins TRBV12-3 or TRBV12-4 and TRBJ2-5, with TRBD2 matching 7 bases. V lost 6 bases to trimming and J lost 2 bases; unmatched junction nucleotides: 9. This CDR3 region has 15 residues. CDR3 nucleotides: TGTGCCAGCAGCCGTACTAGCGCCGAACAAGAGACCCAGTACTTC. Amino acids: CASSRTSAEQETQYF.

This clonotype was counted between two and nine times. This chain connects TRBV18 to TRBJ1-1; D gene uncertain. CDR1 is KGHSH, CDR2 LQKENI, per germline. CDR3 length: 15 amino acids. Between the trimmed V and J ends, which lost 6 bases and 1 base, there was a span of 15 bases. The chain's CDR3 is CASSPAARTNTEAFF. The CDR3 coding sequence is TGTGCCAGCTCCCCGGCGGCCCGGACGAACACTGAAGCTTTCTTT.

The chain joins TRBV28 to TRBJ1-2; possible D gene TRBD1, 6 bases. Deletions cut 2 bases from V and 4 bases from J, with 11 bases between. This CDR3 contains 14 residues. Germline-derived CDR1 and CDR2 are MDHEN and SYDVKM. The CDR3: CASSLRDTFYGYTF. CDR3 sequence (DNA): TGTGCCAGCAGTTTAAGGGACACCTTCTATGGCTACACCTTC.

There are a few counts of this clonotype. This chain uses TRBV5-1 with TRBJ1-1, with D unresolved. Germline CDR1 and CDR2: SGHRS and YFSETQ. CDR3 length: 17 residues. The V gene lost 0 bases and the J gene lost 2 bases, with 17 bases spanning the gap. The CDR3 region is CASSLEQPMRPNTEAFF. The CDR3 DNA reads as TGCGCCAGCAGCTTGGAACAGCCCATGAGGCCTAACACTGAAGCTTTCTTT.

V and J are TRBV4-1 and TRBJ1-2, with D perhaps TRBD1 (6 bases). Per germline, CDR1 MGHRA and CDR2 YSYEKL. The V end was cut by 0 bases, the J end by 3 bases, with 11 bases between. This CDR3 has 15 amino acids. The CDR3 sequence is CASSQDLYRDYGYTF. Written as DNA, the CDR3 is TGCGCCAGCAGCCAAGATCTGTACAGGGACTATGGCTACACCTTC.